This TCR beta chain was obtained from a study of beta chain features in type 1 diabetes. As concerns this clone: Its specificity is not known.

Expressed TCRB transcripts got sequenced, as all isolated RNA was reverse transcribed. Here immunoSEQ multiplex PCR was the method, and the copy in TCRdb shows in-frame clones only, minus some. The profile shows 300,000 to 400,000 clones, approximately 13% of them singletons. CDR1 and CDR2 (germline): SGHTA, FQGNSA. V was pared by 5 bases and J by 5 bases, with 5 bases of the junction left unmatched. The CDR3 has 13 residues. The study's findings and limits: Within each of all four CD4+ subsets, Type 1 diabetes patients had TCRB CDR3s that were moderately but significantly shorter. Any PCR bias toward short templates would affect both groups alike.

The source material was naive CD4+ T cells from blood. The rearrangement joins TRBV7-2 to TRBJ1-2; 7 nucleotides align to TRBD1. The source of this sequence is a young woman with type 1 diabetes. In DNA, the CDR3 is TGTGCCAGCAGCGGGGGCAGGGGGTATGGCTACACCTTC. Translation gives CASSGGRGYGYTF.